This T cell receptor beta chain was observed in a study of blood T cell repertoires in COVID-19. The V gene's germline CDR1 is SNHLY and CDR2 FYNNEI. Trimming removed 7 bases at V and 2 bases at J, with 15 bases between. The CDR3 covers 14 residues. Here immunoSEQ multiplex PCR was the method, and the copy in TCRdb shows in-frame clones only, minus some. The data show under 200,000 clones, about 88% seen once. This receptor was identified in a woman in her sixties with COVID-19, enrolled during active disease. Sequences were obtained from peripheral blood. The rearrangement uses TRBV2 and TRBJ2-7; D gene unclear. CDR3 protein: CASNAGFITYEQYF. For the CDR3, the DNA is TGTGCCAGCAATGCCGGGTTCATAACCTACGAGCAGTACTTC.